Sequencing of this TCR beta chain was carried out in a study of cytomegalovirus exposure and HLA in healthy donors. Study-level findings and limits: In a later analysis, HLA-associated TCR beta chains were more clonally expanded than equally common others.

With regard to this clone: The target antigen is unknown.

The CDR3 has 14 amino acids. Germline CDR1 is SEHNR and CDR2 is FQNEAQ (reference sequence). V was pared by 4 bases and J by 5 bases, with 8 bases of the junction left unmatched. This PCR relied on a set of 60 Vbeta primers and 13 Jbeta primers. The repertoire was sequenced with immunoSEQ multiplex PCR; TCRdb's copy has only in-frame clones and lacks some. The sample gives roughly 100,000 clones, around 83% of which show up once; around 3.6% is in the top ten. Source material: PBMCs. The TCR sequence derives from a female donor in good health and CMV-seropositive. The V and J genes are TRBV7-9 and TRBJ2-7, with TRBD2 identical over 7 bases. The CDR3 loop reads CASSSWEGSDEQYF. CDR3 nucleotide sequence: TGTGCCAGCAGCTCCTGGGAGGGGTCGGACGAGCAGTACTTC.